A single sample is the source of the 5 T cell receptor beta chains below, sequenced in a study of blood T cell repertoires in COVID-19 (dated by TCRdb to the early 2020s). Library creation used the immunoSEQ multiplex PCR assay. The table was pulled from immuneACCESS by TCRdb, which kept in-frame rearrangements only. Such tables lose some clones; where checked, under half of the loss comes from unresolved V genes, and the rest has no known cause. A total of 200,000 to 250,000 clones appear in this sample, approximately 78% of them only once. The leading ten clones occupy less than 15% of the sample. What was sequenced was peripheral blood. These receptors were taken from a woman between 40 and 55 years old with acute or convalescent COVID-19.

The CDR3 reads CASSSGQNYNEQFF. CDR3 bases: TGTGCCAGCAGTTCGGGACAAAATTACAATGAGCAGTTCTTC. This chain connects TRBV6-5 to TRBJ2-1, with D perhaps matching TRBD1 (6 bases). In germline, CDR1 is MNHEY, CDR2 SVGAGI. The V and J ends lost 4 bases and 4 bases respectively, with 11 bases between them. The CDR3 has 14 residues.

This chain links TRBV5-1 with TRBJ2-4; 7 positions agree with TRBD1. Germline CDR1 SGHRS, CDR2 YFSETQ. The CDR3 runs 14 residues. V was pared by 6 bases and J by 0 bases, with 3 bases of the junction left unmatched. CDR3 in amino acids: CASTTGVAKNIQYF. The CDR3 nucleotides read TGCGCCAGCACCACAGGGGTAGCCAAAAACATTCAGTACTTC.

V is TRBV2 and J is TRBJ1-1; D not certain. The CDR3 is 13 amino acids. CDR1 is SNHLY, CDR2 FYNNEI, per germline. Trimming shortened V by 0 bases and J by 0 bases, and 2 bases separated the two germline ends. CDR3 residues: CASSEAVNTEAFF. CDR3 DNA: TGTGCCAGCAGTGAAGCCGTGAACACTGAAGCTTTCTTT.

This chain links TRBV24-1 with TRBJ1-5; 9 nucleotides line up with TRBD1. The CDR3 length is 17 residues. With 5 bases clipped from V and 5 bases from J, the junction kept 12 bases outside the gene matches. CDR1 and CDR2 from the germline V gene are KGHDR and SFDVKD. The CDR3 loop reads CATSVGVHGQGYQPQHF. The CDR3 DNA is TGTGCCACCAGTGTGGGGGTCCATGGACAGGGGTATCAGCCCCAGCATTTT.

This clone was seen only a few times. The chain has TRBV7-6 and TRBJ2-3; a weak D match, TRBD2 (5 bases). Trimming left V 3 bases short and J 3 bases short, with 7 bases between. The CDR3 is 13 amino acids. The germline V gene encodes CDR1 SGHVS and CDR2 FNYEAQ. CDR3 DNA: TGTGCCAGCAGCTTCGGACTTACAGATACGCAGTATTTT. It translates to CASSFGLTDTQYF.